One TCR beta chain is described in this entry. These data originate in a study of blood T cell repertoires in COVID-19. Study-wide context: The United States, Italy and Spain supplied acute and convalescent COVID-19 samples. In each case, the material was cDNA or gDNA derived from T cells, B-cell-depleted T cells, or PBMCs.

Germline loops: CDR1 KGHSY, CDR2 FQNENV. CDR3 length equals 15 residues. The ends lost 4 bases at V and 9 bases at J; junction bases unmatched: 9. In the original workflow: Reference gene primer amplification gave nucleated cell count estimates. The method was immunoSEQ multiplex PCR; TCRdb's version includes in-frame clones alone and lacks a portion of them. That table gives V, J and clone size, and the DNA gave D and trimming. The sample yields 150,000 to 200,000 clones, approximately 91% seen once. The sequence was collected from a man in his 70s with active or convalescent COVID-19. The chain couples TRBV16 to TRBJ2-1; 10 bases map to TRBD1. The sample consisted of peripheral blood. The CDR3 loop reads CASSPRTGGSSEQFF. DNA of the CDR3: TGTGCCAGCAGCCCAAGGACAGGGGGATCATCTGAGCAGTTCTTC.